This is a list of T cell receptor beta chains from one sample in a study of T cell changes during pregnancy in multiple sclerosis. Sequenced by immunoSEQ multiplex PCR; TCRdb stores in-frame clones only, minus some. The sample lists around 120,000 clones, approximately 90% occurring once. Here the sequenced sample was peripheral blood, taken after pregnancy. The receptors were sampled from a female donor with multiple sclerosis, enrolled in a pregnancy study. CDR3s include the opening cysteine and the closing phenylalanine or tryptophan. D genes are given only for firm matches. The size entry is marked missing in some rows and otherwise reads once, few, many or a size class.

>-|15|-|TRBJ2-1|TRBV7-9
TGTGCCAGCAGTCTAGCTGGGGGGGCCGTTAATGAGCAGTTCTTC
CASSLAGGAVNEQFF
>TRBD1|16|-|TRBJ1-1|TRBV5-1
TGCGCCAGCAGCTTGGGAGGTTACTCAGGGGGCACTGAAGCTTTCTTT
CASSLGGYSGGTEAFF
>TRBD2|14|-|TRBJ2-3|TRBV11-3
TGTGCCAGCAGTTCGAGCGGGGGCAGGGATACGCAGTATTTT
CASSSSGGRDTQYF
>-|12|-|TRBJ1-1|TRBV18
TGTGCCAGCTCACCAACCCGAGAGGAAGCTTTCTTT
CASSPTREEAFF
>TRBD1|15|-|TRBJ2-7|TRBV5-1
TGCGCCAGCAGCTTGGGCGGGACAGGGGACTACGAGCAGTACTTC
CASSLGGTGDYEQYF
>-|12|-|TRBJ2-7|TRBV2
TGTGCCAGCAGTGCTTTGTCCTACGAGCAGTACTTC
CASSALSYEQYF
>TRBD1|14|-|TRBJ2-2|TRBV5-4
TGTGCCAGCAGCTCAACCACAGGGGCCGGGGAGCTGTTTTTT
CASSSTTGAGELFF
>-|13|-|TRBJ2-7|TRBV5-8
TGTGCCAGCAGCCGGCAGGGGCGTTACGAGCAGTACTTC
CASSRQGRYEQYF
>-|14|once|TRBJ1-2|TRBV7-2
TGTGCCAGCAGCTCATTTCAGGTGCACTATGGCTACACCTTC
CASSSFQVHYGYTF
>-|13|-|TRBJ1-1|TRBV6-5
TGTGCCAGCAGCCGCGGACAGAACACTGAGGCTTTCTTT
CASSRGQNTEAFF
>-|14|-|TRBJ2-5|TRBV9
TGTGCCAGCAGCCCTAAGGGGGGGCTAAAGACCCAGTACTTC
CASSPKGGLKTQYF
>TRBD1|15|-|TRBJ2-7|TRBV5-1
TGCGCCAGCAGGGAATCTTTACAGGGGGCGTACGAGCAGTACTTC
CASRESLQGAYEQYF
>-|16|-|TRBJ1-2|TRBV27
TGTGCCAGCAGTTTAAATCCACACAACCTACCGAGGGGCTACACCTTC
CASSLNPHNLPRGYTF
>-|12|-|TRBJ1-3|TRBV6-6
TGTGCCACCTCAGGAGGGGAAAACACCATATATTTT
CATSGGENTIYF
>-|13|once|TRBJ2-2|TRBV6-5
TGTGCCAGCAGTTACGCGGCTACCGGGGAGCTGTTTTTT
CASSYAATGELFF
>TRBD1|14|-|TRBJ1-1|TRBV18
TGTGCCAGCTCGGACAGGGTAGGGTCGACTGAAGCTTTCTTT
CASSDRVGSTEAFF